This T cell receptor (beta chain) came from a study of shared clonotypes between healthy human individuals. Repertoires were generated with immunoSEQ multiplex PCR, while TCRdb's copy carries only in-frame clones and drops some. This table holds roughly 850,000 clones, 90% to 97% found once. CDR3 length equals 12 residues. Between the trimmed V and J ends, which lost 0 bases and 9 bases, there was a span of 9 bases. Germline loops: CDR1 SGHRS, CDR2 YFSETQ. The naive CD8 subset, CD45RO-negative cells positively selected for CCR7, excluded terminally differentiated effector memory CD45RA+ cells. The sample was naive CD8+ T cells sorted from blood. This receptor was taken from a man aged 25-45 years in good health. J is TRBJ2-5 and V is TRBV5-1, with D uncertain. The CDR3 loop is CASSLGSWAQYF. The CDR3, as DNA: TGCGCCAGCAGCTTGGGCTCTTGGGCCCAGTACTTC.